This T cell receptor (beta chain) was profiled in a study of blood T cell repertoires in COVID-19. Study as a whole: The samples span acute and convalescent COVID-19 from the United States, Italy and Spain. Sources were T cells, B-cell-depleted T cells, or PBMCs; the material itself was cDNA or gDNA.

Under the authors' procedure: Scientists estimated how many nucleated cells there were by amplifying reference gene primers. Clones were sequenced by immunoSEQ multiplex PCR, and TCRdb holds only the in-frame ones, with some missing. D and trimming come from the DNA, and the V and J calls and clone size come from that table. The sample holds approximately 180,000 clones, 80% to 90% seen once. Germline V gives CDR1 MDHEN, CDR2 SYDVKM. There are 15 residues in the CDR3. After removal of 6 bases from V and 4 bases from J, the junction contained 9 bases not matched to a gene. Sequenced material: peripheral blood. This sequence originates from a human donor with active or convalescent COVID-19. The donor label of this sample is uncertain. The gene calls are TRBV28 and TRBJ2-5, with TRBD2 identical over 9 bases. The CDR3 region is CASSSLAGGVETQYF. In nucleotides, the CDR3 is TGTGCCAGCAGCTCCTTGGCGGGGGGGGTAGAGACCCAGTACTTC.